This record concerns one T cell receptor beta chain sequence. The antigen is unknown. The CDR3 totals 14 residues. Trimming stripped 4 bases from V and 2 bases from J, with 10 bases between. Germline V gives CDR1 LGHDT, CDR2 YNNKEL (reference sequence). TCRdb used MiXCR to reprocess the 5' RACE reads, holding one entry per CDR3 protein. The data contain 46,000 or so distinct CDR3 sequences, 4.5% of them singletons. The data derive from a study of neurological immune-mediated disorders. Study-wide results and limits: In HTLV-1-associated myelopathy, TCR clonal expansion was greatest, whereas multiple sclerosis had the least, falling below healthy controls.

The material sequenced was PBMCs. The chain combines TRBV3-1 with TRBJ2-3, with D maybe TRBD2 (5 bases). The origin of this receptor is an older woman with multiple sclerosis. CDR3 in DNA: TGTGCCAGCAGCCCGCCCGGGGTCACAGATACGCAGTATTTT. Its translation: CASSPPGVTDTQYF.